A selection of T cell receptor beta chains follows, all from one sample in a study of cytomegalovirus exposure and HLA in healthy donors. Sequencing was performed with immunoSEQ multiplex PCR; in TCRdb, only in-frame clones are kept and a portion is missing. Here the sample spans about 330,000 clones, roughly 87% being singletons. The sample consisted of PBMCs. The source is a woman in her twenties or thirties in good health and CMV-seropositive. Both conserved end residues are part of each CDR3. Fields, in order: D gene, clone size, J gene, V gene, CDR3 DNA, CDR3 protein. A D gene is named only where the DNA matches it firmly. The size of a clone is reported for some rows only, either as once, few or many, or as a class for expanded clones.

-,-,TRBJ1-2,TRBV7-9,TGTGCCAGCAGCTCCAACTGGGACGGAGCTAACTATGGCTACACCTTC,CASSSNWDGANYGYTF
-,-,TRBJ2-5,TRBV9,TGTGCCAGCAGCGGACAGGTCTCCCAAGAGACCCAGTACTTC,CASSGQVSQETQYF
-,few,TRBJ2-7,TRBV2,TGTGCCAGCAGCACTAACAGGGACGAGCAGTACTTC,CASSTNRDEQYF
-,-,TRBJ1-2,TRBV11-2,TGTGCCAGCAGCTCCACAGGGTATGGCTACACCTTC,CASSSTGYGYTF
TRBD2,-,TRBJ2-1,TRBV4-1,TGCGCCAGCAGCGGGACTAGCTCCTACAATGAGCAGTTCTTC,CASSGTSSYNEQFF
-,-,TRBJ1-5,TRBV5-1,TGCGCCAGCAGCTTGGGGACAGCGCTTGATCAGCCCCAGCATTTT,CASSLGTALDQPQHF
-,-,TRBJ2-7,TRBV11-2,TGTGCCAGCAGCCTAGCCATCTCCGAGCAGTACTTC,CASSLAISEQYF
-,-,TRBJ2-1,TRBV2,TGTGCCAGCAGTGACGTACAGGCGCTACACAATGAGCAGTTCTTC,CASSDVQALHNEQFF
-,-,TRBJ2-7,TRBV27,TGTGCCAGCAGGCAGCCTAGTTGGGGAGGCGAGCAGTACTTC,CASRQPSWGGEQYF
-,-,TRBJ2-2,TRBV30,TGTGCCTGGTCCCATCCCGGGGAGCTGTTTTTT,CAWSHPGELFF
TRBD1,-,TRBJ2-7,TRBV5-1,TGCGCCAGCAGCTCGGGACAGGGTCTCTACGAGCAGTACTTC,CASSSGQGLYEQYF
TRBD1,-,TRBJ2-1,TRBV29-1,TGCAGCGCCCGGACAGGGGCGGCAAATGAGCAGTTCTTC,CSARTGAANEQFF
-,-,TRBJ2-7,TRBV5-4,TGTGCCAGCAGCTTGGAGGGCTACGAGCAGTACTTC,CASSLEGYEQYF
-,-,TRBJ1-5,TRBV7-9,TGTGCCAGCAGCTTAGGGACGGGGGGGAATCAGCCCCAGCATTTT,CASSLGTGGNQPQHF